These 4 T cell receptor beta chains were sequenced from one sample in a study of T cell responses to AZD1222 COVID-19 vaccine. Clones were read by immunoSEQ multiplex PCR, and TCRdb kept only the in-frame ones, dropping some. The table has 120,000 or so clones, approximately 90% seen once. Sequenced here: peripheral blood, sampled 28 days after the second AZD1222 dose. The receptors were gathered from an adult who received the AZD1222 COVID-19 vaccine.

This clone was counted a single time. This chain links TRBV4-1 with TRBJ1-2; 8 nucleotides agree with TRBD1. The CDR3 totals 19 residues. V dropped 1 base and J dropped 2; count of bases not matched to a gene: 15. From germline, CDR1 is MGHRA and CDR2 YSYEKL. The CDR3 nucleotides read TGCGCCAGCAGCCAAGGTCTCGGACAGGGAGGTCCCCGAAACTATGGCTACACCTTC. This gives the protein CASSQGLGQGGPRNYGYTF.

In DNA, the CDR3 is TGTGCCAGCAGCTTCCGGGGGTTTGAAAACTATGGCTACACCTTC. Protein sequence: CASSFRGFENYGYTF. This rearrangement joins TRBV7-8 to TRBJ1-2, with a tentative D call TRBD1 (5 bases). The V gene lost 3 bases and the J gene lost 2 bases, with 13 bases spanning the gap. CDR1 is SGHVS, CDR2 FQNEAQ, per germline. The CDR3 has 15 residues.

The V call is TRBV6-1, the J call TRBJ1-4; no reliable D call. The V and J ends lost 1 base and 11 bases respectively, with 8 bases between them. The V gene's germline CDR1 is MNHNS and CDR2 SASEGT. The CDR3 is 12 amino acids. The CDR3 protein is CASSEGGRKLFF. In DNA, the CDR3 is TGTGCCAGCAGTGAAGGGGGTCGCAAACTGTTTTTT.

The CDR3 nucleotides read TGTGCCAGCAGCCAGCAACCCTGGGACGGAAGGATCTCCTACGAGCAGTACTTC. Its protein is CASSQQPWDGRISYEQYF. This chain links TRBV3-1 (or the pseudogene TRBV3-2) with TRBJ2-7; D is perhaps TRBD1 or TRBD2 (5 bases each). This CDR3 is built from 18 residues. The ends were cut back, 3 bases at V and 0 bases at J, with 21 bases in the middle. CDR1 and CDR2 from the germline V gene are LGHDT and YNNKEL (reference sequence).